Shown below are 2 T cell receptor beta chains from a single sample sequenced in a study of tumor and adjacent non-tumor tissue in lung cancer. RNA was extracted from bulk tissue without any cell sorting. More than 3 cm separated this lung sample from the edge of the tumor. The library came from three nested PCR rounds adapted from ARM-PCR protocols. TCRdb fed the multiplex PCR reads into MiXCR, producing one record per CDR3 protein. The sample shows over 100,000 distinct CDR3 sequences, 60% to 65% of them seen only once. The sequencing sample was made of distant non-tumor lung tissue. The receptors here all came from a man in his sixties with non-small cell lung cancer.

This clonotype was detected ten times or more. The rearrangement links TRBV29-1 to TRBJ2-3; D remains unclear. CDR1 SQVTM and CDR2 ANQGSEA come from the germline V gene. The V gene lost 5 bases and the J gene lost 0 bases, with 6 bases spanning the gap. CDR3 length: 12 residues. DNA of the CDR3: TGCAGCGTTACGACTAGCACAGATACGCAGTATTTT. Protein sequence: CSVTTSTDTQYF.

About this clonotype: One end of the junction varies from germline; a read error may be responsible. The chain combines TRBV11-2 with TRBJ2-5; D not certain. The germline CDR1 and CDR2 sequences are SGHAT and FQNNGV. This CDR3 region has 15 residues. The CDR3 DNA is TGTGCCAGCAGCTTAGGGATTAGTCTGGACGAGACCCAATACTTC. Amino acids: CASSLGISLDETQYF.